This T cell receptor (beta chain) originates from a study of radiotherapy plus CTLA-4 blockade in lung cancer. Study-wide findings and caveats: Following radiotherapy plus ipilimumab, tumor-derived TCR clones expanded in the blood. Early clonal dynamics of blood T cells, together with interferon-beta, were reported as the best response predictor.

Those with chemo-refractory metastatic non-small-cell lung cancer were treated with focal radiation combined with CTLA-4 blockade using ipilimumab. Only in-frame clones appear in the TCRdb table, and some are missing; sequencing was by immunoSEQ multiplex PCR. The sample yields 70,000 to 95,000 clones, more than 75% seen once. In the case of this clone: Its antigen is as yet unknown.

Germline CDR1 is SGHNT and CDR2 is YENEEA. This CDR3 is built from 11 residues. Trimming took 1 base from V and 10 from J, leaving 5 bases between them. The chain joins TRBV11-3 to TRBJ2-1, with D possibly being TRBD2 (5 bases). The receptor's source is a human donor with non-small cell lung cancer that progressed on radiotherapy plus ipilimumab. This material consisted of peripheral blood, taken from a patient treated with radiotherapy plus ipilimumab. The CDR3 is CASSLGGEQFF. CDR3 nucleotide sequence: TGTGCCAGCAGCTTAGGCGGGGAGCAGTTCTTC.